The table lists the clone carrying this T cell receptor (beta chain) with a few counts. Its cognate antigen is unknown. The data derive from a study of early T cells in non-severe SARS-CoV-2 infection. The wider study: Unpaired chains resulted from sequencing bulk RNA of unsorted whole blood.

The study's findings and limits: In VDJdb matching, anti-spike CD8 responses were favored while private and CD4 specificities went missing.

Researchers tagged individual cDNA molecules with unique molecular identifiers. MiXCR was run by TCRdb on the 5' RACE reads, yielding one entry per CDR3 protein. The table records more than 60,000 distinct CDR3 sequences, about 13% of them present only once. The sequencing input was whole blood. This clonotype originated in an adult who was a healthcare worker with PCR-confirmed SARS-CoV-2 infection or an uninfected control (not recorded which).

The CDR3 DNA reads as TGTGCCAGCAGTGGAGGGACGGGGAATGAAAAACTGTTTTTT. This gives the protein CASSGGTGNEKLFF. The chain uses TRBV6-1 and TRBJ1-4; D may be TRBD1 (5 bases). Deletions cut 4 bases from V and 5 bases from J, with 11 bases between. The CDR3 is 14 amino acids. CDR1 is MNHNS and CDR2 is SASEGT in the germline V gene.